The entry below describes one T cell receptor beta chain. The antigen remains undetermined. The assay was immunoSEQ multiplex PCR, and TCRdb's table has in-frame clones only and misses some. This sample yields more than 45,000 clones, of which approximately 84% are seen a single time; about 4.6% belongs to the top ten. The record originates from a study of OX40 agonist ivuxolimab in advanced cancers. Study context: An agonistic human IgG2 monoclonal antibody against OX40 (CD134) was given. Earlier treatment with anti-PD-1, anti-PD-L1 or anti-CTLA-4 was permitted, and 30% to 40% had received some.

Broader study findings: Partial responders at 0.1-3.0 mg/kg had among the lowest clonal expansion. Low levels of normalized T-cell clonal expansion also appeared in some nonresponders.

The junction had 8 bases not matched to a gene; V was cut back by 5 bases and J by 5 bases. Looked up from germline, CDR1 is SGHTA and CDR2 is FQGNSA. The CDR3 loop spans 14 amino acids. This chain joins TRBV7-2 and TRBJ2-5; 7 positions match TRBD1. The input for sequencing was CD4+ or CD8+ T cells sorted from blood, taken in a trial of the OX40 agonist ivuxolimab. This TCR was recovered from an adult with an advanced solid tumor such as melanoma, head and neck, liver or kidney cancer. Here the CDR3 DNA reads TGTGCCAGCAGCCCCAGGGGGACGGGGGAGACCCAGTACTTC. Amino acid sequence: CASSPRGTGETQYF.